This T cell receptor beta chain was obtained from a study of radiotherapy plus CTLA-4 blockade in lung cancer. Turning to the study itself: With 25% to 35% of patients having disease control, objective responses were seen in about 17%. General observations from the study: In blood, after radiotherapy plus ipilimumab, tumor-derived TCR clones expanded.

As concerns this clone: The antigen is unknown.

Treatment of patients with chemo-refractory metastatic non-small-cell lung cancer consisted of focal radiation plus CTLA-4 blockade with ipilimumab. Profiling relied on immunoSEQ multiplex PCR, and the TCRdb table lists in-frame clones only, not all of them. The sample has 49,000 or so clones, 76% seen once. V lost 3 bases, J lost 4 bases, and 15 bases lay in between. This CDR3 spans 15 amino acids. Germline CDR1 is MNHEY and CDR2 is SVGAGI. The sequence came from a human donor with non-small cell lung cancer who had stable disease on radiotherapy plus ipilimumab. The sequences come from peripheral blood, collected from a patient treated with radiotherapy plus ipilimumab. The genes are TRBV6-5 and TRBJ1-2, with a possible D match to TRBD1 (5 bases). CDR3 DNA: TGTGCCAGCAGTTATTCCACACTTGGGGCCTATGGCTACACCTTC. Translated, it gives CASSYSTLGAYGYTF.